This T cell receptor (beta chain) was sequenced during a study of blood T cell repertoires in COVID-19. Study at large: Spain, Italy and the United States supplied samples that represented acute and convalescent COVID-19.

V was clipped by 5 bases and J by 2 bases, with 13 bases between them. The CDR3 extends over 14 amino acids. Germline CDR1 and CDR2: MNHEY and SVGAGI. Libraries were prepared by immunoSEQ multiplex PCR; TCRdb keeps only in-frame clonotypes and omits some of them. Among 300,000 or so clones, approximately 90% were seen once, and the ten largest hold roughly 3.7%. This clonotype originated in a woman aged 35 to 49 with acute or convalescent COVID-19. The chain joins TRBV6-5 to TRBJ2-7; unclear D gene. Specimen: peripheral blood. The CDR3 DNA reads TGTGCCAGCAGTCACGGGTACAAGGCCTACGAGCAGTACGTC. It yields the protein CASSHGYKAYEQYV.